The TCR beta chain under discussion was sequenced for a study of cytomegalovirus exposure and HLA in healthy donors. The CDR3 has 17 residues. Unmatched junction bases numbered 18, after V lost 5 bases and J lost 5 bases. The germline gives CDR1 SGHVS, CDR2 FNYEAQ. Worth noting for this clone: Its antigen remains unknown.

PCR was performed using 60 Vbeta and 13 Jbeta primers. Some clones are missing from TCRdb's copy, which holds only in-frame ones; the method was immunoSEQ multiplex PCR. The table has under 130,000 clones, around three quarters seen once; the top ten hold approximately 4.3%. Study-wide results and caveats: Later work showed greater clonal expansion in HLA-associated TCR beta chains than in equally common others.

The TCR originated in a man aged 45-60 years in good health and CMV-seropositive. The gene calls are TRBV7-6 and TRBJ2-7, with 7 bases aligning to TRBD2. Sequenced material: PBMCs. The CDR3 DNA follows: TGTGCCAGCAGCCCGACTGCGGACTGGCGGGAGAACAACGAGCAGTACTTC. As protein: CASSPTADWRENNEQYF.